The TCR beta chain described here comes from a study of cytomegalovirus exposure and HLA in healthy donors. This CDR3 has 11 amino acids. CDR1 and CDR2 (germline): SEHNR, FQNEAQ (reference sequence). Regarding the study as a whole: Reports credit the classifier with highly specific, highly sensitive diagnosis of cytomegalovirus status. Presence/absence analyses assumed roughly uniform sequencing depth across donors, which may not hold. In vitro experiments confirmed that a few CMV-associated chains were specific for CMV antigens.

Details on this clone: Its cognate antigen is unknown. Mismatch with germline at one junction end may stem from a read error.

The PCR contained 60 Vbeta and 13 Jbeta primers. Assay used: immunoSEQ multiplex PCR; TCRdb lists only in-frame clones, some missing. Counted here are a few hundred thousand clones, 65% to 80% occurring once; the ten biggest clones make up 15% to 19%. The J gene is TRBJ1-1, the V gene TRBV7-9; D unclear. The sequence was obtained from a man aged 40-49 years in good health and CMV-seronegative. The sequencing input was PBMCs. CDR3 nucleotide sequence: TGTTCCAGCAGTTCGGACACTGAAGCTTTCTTT. Protein: CSSSSDTEAFF.